These T cell receptor beta chains were read from a single sample in a study. TCRdb reprocessed the 5' RACE reads with MiXCR, giving one entry per CDR3 protein. The sample carries 45,000 to 70,000 distinct CDR3 sequences, around 28% recorded once. Specimen: tumor-infiltrating memory CD4+ T cells sorted from the breast tumor. These receptor sequences come from a female donor with breast cancer. Each CDR3 is given with its conserved first and last residue. D genes are given only for firm matches. Size values are once, few and many counts, or a class for expanded clones, and some rows have none.

TRBJ1-5,-,-,TRBV6-2/TRBV6-3,TGTGCCAGCAGTTACACGGGGGGCTTAGGCAATCAGCCCCAGCATTTT,CASSYTGGLGNQPQHF
TRBJ2-5,TRBD1,few,TRBV6-5,TGTGCCAGCAGTTCATGGGACAGAAAAGCCAAAGAGACCCAGTACTTC,CASSSWDRKAKETQYF
TRBJ2-1,-,-,TRBV28,TGTGCCAGCAGTTTGAGGGGCCAGGAGCAGTTCTTC,CASSLRGQEQFF
TRBJ2-1,TRBD2,-,TRBV5-1,TGCGCCAGCAGCCTAGCCGGGACTAGCGGGGGGGCTGGTGAGCAGTTCTTC,CASSLAGTSGGAGEQFF
TRBJ1-3,-,few,TRBV13,TGTGCCAGCAGCTTAGGGGGATCTGGAAACACCATATATTTT,CASSLGGSGNTIYF
TRBJ2-3,TRBD2,few,TRBV28,TGTGCCAGCAGCTTCATGGGGCGGGAGTTGAGAGATACGCAGTATTTT,CASSFMGRELRDTQYF
TRBJ1-1,-,few,TRBV6-1,TGTGCCAGCAGGGTTACAGGGATAGTCGCTGAAGCTTTCTTT,CASRVTGIVAEAFF
TRBJ2-7,-,-,TRBV20-1,TGCAGTGCCCCCCTGGCGACTAGTCAGTACTTC,CSAPLATSQYF
TRBJ2-1,-,few,TRBV5-1,TGCGCCAGCAGCCCCACTGAGCCCTCTATGAATGAGCAGTTCTTC,CASSPTEPSMNEQFF
TRBJ2-1,-,many,TRBV6-5,TGTGCCAGTAGAAGAGCGCGGGGACGAGCTGGGGATGAGCAGTTCTTC,CASRRARGRAGDEQFF
TRBJ1-3,-,-,TRBV6-5,TGTGCCAGCAGGCCACAGGGAACCTCTGGAAGCACCATATATTTT,CASRPQGTSGSTIYF
TRBJ1-5,TRBD1,-,TRBV28,TGTGCCAGCAGTTCAATCAGGGGGGGCAATCAGCCCCAGCATTTT,CASSSIRGGNQPQHF
TRBJ2-3,-,few,TRBV5-1,TGCGCCAGCAGCTTGGACCAGAGCACAGATACGCAGTATTTT,CASSLDQSTDTQYF
TRBJ2-2,-,-,TRBV20-1,TGCAGTGCTAATAGCGGGAACACCGGGGAGCTGTTTTTT,CSANSGNTGELFF
TRBJ2-1,TRBD2,-,TRBV20-1,TGCAGTGCTACCCCGGGGACTAGCGGGGGCCATGAGCAGTTCTTC,CSATPGTSGGHEQFF
TRBJ2-1,TRBD2,-,TRBV12-3/TRBV12-4,TGTGCCAGCGTAACTAGCGTGGAGTACAATGAGCAGTTCTTC,CASVTSVEYNEQFF
TRBJ2-5,TRBD1,-,TRBV5-4,TGTGCCAGCAGCCCGAGAGGGGACAGGGTTTACTTC,CASSPRGDRVYF
TRBJ1-2,TRBD1,-,TRBV9,TGTGCCAGCAGCCCGTGGGACAGGGGTGATGGTGGCTACACCTTC,CASSPWDRGDGGYTF
TRBJ2-7,-,few,TRBV5-1,TGCGCCAGCAGAGGGCCCGGGGTAGAATCCTACGAGCAGTACTTC,CASRGPGVESYEQYF
TRBJ2-5,-,-,TRBV7-9,TGTGCCAGCAGCTTGGAAGACCCCATGAGGGGAAACTTC,CASSLEDPMRGNF
TRBJ1-1,TRBD1,few,TRBV6-5,TGTGCCAGCAGTTACCTCTGGACAGGCTTGAACACTGAAGCTTTCTTT,CASSYLWTGLNTEAFF
TRBJ2-2,-,-,TRBV7-8,TGTGCCAGCAGCCGGGGGTCAGGGACCGGGGAGCTGTTTTTT,CASSRGSGTGELFF
TRBJ1-1,-,-,TRBV4-3,TGCGCCAGCAGCCTCACAGGGAGGGCTGAAGCTTTCTTT,CASSLTGRAEAFF
TRBJ2-7,-,once,TRBV5-1,TGCGCCAGCAGCTTGGGTAATAGGGCAGCCAACTACGAGCAGTACTTC,CASSLGNRAANYEQYF
TRBJ2-1,-,few,TRBV28,TGTGCCAGCAGTTTGAGGGGAATAGCCCACAATGAGCAGTTCTTC,CASSLRGIAHNEQFF
TRBJ2-7,TRBD2,-,TRBV10-3,TGTGCCATCAGTGCGTCGACCTCGGGACTAGCTGGCGAGCAGTACTTC,CAISASTSGLAGEQYF
TRBJ1-2,TRBD1,-,TRBV6-5,TGTGCCAGCAGTTCCGGGACAGGGGATCGAGGCTACACCTTC,CASSSGTGDRGYTF
TRBJ2-1,-,-,TRBV7-9,TGTGCCAGCAGCTTAACGAGCTCCTACAATGAGCAGTTCTTC,CASSLTSSYNEQFF
TRBJ2-5,-,once,TRBV29-1,TGCAGCGTTGAAGATGGGGCCCAGTACTTC,CSVEDGAQYF
TRBJ1-2,-,few,TRBV4-1,TGCGCCAGCAGCCAAGCATATTCAAGGGCACGCCTTTATGGCTACACCTTC,CASSQAYSRARLYGYTF
TRBJ2-7,-,-,TRBV9,TGTGCCAGCAGCGTAGGTACAGGCTCGATCCACGAGCAGTACTTC,CASSVGTGSIHEQYF
TRBJ1-1,-,few,TRBV19,TGTGCCACCGGCTTGGATGCAGCTTTCTTT,CATGLDAAFF
TRBJ1-1,-,-,TRBV29-1,TGCAGCGTTCGCAGGAATGAAGCTTTCTTT,CSVRRNEAFF
TRBJ1-2,-,-,TRBV7-2,TGTGCCAGCAGCTTCCATCCACTGGACAGACAGAGAGGCTACACCTTC,CASSFHPLDRQRGYTF
TRBJ2-5,-,-,TRBV21-1,TGTGCCAGCAGCAAAGAAACGGCTAGCGGGATGGGCGGGGAGACCCAGTACTTC,CASSKETASGMGGETQYF
TRBJ2-7,-,once,TRBV6-1,TGTGCCAGCAGGCTTACAGGGTCCTACGAGCAGTACTTC,CASRLTGSYEQYF
TRBJ1-1,-,few,TRBV19,TGTGCCAGTAGTATCGACGCGGCCATAAACACTGAAGCTTTCTTT,CASSIDAAINTEAFF
TRBJ1-6,TRBD1,-,TRBV18,TGTGCCAGCTCCCGGACAGGGGGCGAAAATTCACCCCTCCACTTT,CASSRTGGENSPLHF
TRBJ2-7,TRBD2,-,TRBV7-8,TGTGCCAGCAGCCCACGGGGTAGCGGGAGGAGTGAGCAGTACTTC,CASSPRGSGRSEQYF
TRBJ1-6,TRBD1,-,TRBV9,TGTGCCAGCAGCGCCGGACAGGGGTATAATTCACCCCTCCACTTT,CASSAGQGYNSPLHF
TRBJ2-5,-,few,TRBV20-1,TGCAGTGTGGGGCGGGCCGCGGGACAAGAGACCCAGTACTTC,CSVGRAAGQETQYF